The clone carrying this TCR beta chain was seen a handful of times. Its antigen is unknown. These data originate in a study of beta chain features in type 1 diabetes. The CDR3 extends over 15 amino acids. Germline V gene sequence: CDR1 SGHTA, CDR2 FQGNSA. Unmatched junction bases numbered 5, after V lost 5 bases and J lost 3 bases. Broader study findings: For Type 1 diabetes patients, all four CD4+ subsets carried TCRB CDR3s that were moderately but significantly shorter.

The whole isolated RNA underwent reverse transcription, so sequencing captured expressed TCRB transcripts. Produced via immunoSEQ multiplex PCR; TCRdb's table is partial and in-frame only. The table records 600,000 to 700,000 clones, about an eighth of them present only once. Specimen: naive CD4+ T cells from blood. This clonotype was obtained from a young man with type 1 diabetes. The rearrangement uses TRBV7-2 and TRBJ2-7, with 12 bases identical to TRBD1. The CDR3 is CASSQGQGADYEQYF. The CDR3 DNA follows: TGTGCCAGCAGCCAGGGACAGGGGGCTGACTACGAGCAGTACTTC.